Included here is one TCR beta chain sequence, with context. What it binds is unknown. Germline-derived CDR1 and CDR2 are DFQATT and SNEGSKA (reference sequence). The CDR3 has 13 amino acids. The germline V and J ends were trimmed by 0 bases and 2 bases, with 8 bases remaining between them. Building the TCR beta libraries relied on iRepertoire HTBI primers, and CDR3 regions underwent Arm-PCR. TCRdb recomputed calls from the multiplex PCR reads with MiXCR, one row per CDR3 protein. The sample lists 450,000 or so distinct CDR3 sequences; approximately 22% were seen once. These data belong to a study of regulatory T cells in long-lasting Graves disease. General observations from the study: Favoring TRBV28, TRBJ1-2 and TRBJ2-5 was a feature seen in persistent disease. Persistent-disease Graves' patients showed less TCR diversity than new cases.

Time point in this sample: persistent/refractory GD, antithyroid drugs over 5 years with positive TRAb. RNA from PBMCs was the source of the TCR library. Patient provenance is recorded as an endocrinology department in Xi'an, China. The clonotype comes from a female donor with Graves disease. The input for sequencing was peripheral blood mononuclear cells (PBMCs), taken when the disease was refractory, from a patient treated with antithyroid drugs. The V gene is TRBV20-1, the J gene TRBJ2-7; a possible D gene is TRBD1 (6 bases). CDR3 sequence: CSARDRDTYEQYF. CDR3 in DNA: TGCAGTGCTAGAGATCGGGACACCTACGAGCAGTACTTC.